The 14 T cell receptor beta chains listed next were all sequenced from one sample in a study of control samples from healthy donors and cancer patients. Repertoires were generated with immunoSEQ multiplex PCR, while TCRdb's copy carries only in-frame clones and drops some. Of roughly 84,000 clones in the sample, approximately 90% were seen once. The specimen sequenced was blood. These receptors were taken from a man over 45 in good health.

J is TRBJ2-3 and V is TRBV5-1; D ambiguous. The V end lost 3 bases, the J end lost 6 bases, and 8 bases lay between the germline ends. Per germline, CDR1 SGHRS and CDR2 YFSETQ. This CDR3 has 12 residues. CDR3 sequence (DNA): TGCGCCAGCAGCTGGACGGTGGATACGCAGTATTTT. Translated: CASSWTVDTQYF.

The chain uses TRBV3-1 (or the pseudogene TRBV3-2) and TRBJ1-2, with a tentative D call TRBD1 (5 bases). Trimming took 1 base from V and 1 from J, leaving 13 bases between them. The CDR3 has 16 residues. CDR1 and CDR2 from the germline V gene are LGHDT and YNNKEL (reference sequence). The CDR3 region has the DNA TGTGCCAGCAGCCAAGTGAGGACAACACATAACTATGGCTACACCTTC. Translating gives CASSQVRTTHNYGYTF.

The J gene is TRBJ1-5, the V gene TRBV12-3 or TRBV12-4; D unclear. V was clipped by 3 bases and J by 5 bases, with 8 bases between them. This CDR3 is built from 13 residues. For the CDR3, the DNA is TGTGCCAGCAGTTTTGGGGAAGATCAGCCCCAGCATTTT. Protein: CASSFGEDQPQHF.

CDR3 in amino acids: CASSLEMTGGYRGPLHF. The CDR3 bases are TGCGCCAGCAGCTTGGAGATGACAGGGGGATATCGGGGGCCCCTCCACTTT. V usage is TRBV5-1 and J usage is TRBJ1-6; 9 bases match TRBD1. With V trimmed by 0 bases and J by 13 bases, 14 bases remained unmatched. This CDR3 comprises 17 residues. Germline lookup yields CDR1 SGHRS and CDR2 YFSETQ.

J is TRBJ1-6 and V is TRBV7-9; 7 nucleotides line up with TRBD1. The CDR3 sequence is 16 residues long. Germline V lookup: CDR1 SEHNR, CDR2 FQNEAQ (reference sequence). J was trimmed by 7 bases and V by 2 bases; bases with no gene match: 8. Here the CDR3 reads CASSLSPSQGNSPLHF. The CDR3 DNA follows: TGTGCCAGCAGCTTAAGCCCCTCACAGGGGAATTCACCCCTCCACTTT.

The V gene is TRBV6-5, the J gene TRBJ1-1; possible D gene TRBD1, 5 bases. There are 12 residues in the CDR3. Germline V gene data show CDR1 as MNHEY and CDR2 as SVGAGI. The V end was cut by 2 bases, the J end by 6 bases, with 7 bases between. The CDR3 nucleotides read TGTGCCAGCAGTTACGGGGGGGCTGAAGCTTTCTTT. Translating it yields CASSYGGAEAFF.

The CDR3: CASSLSSGATYEQYF. CDR3 DNA sequence: TGTGCCAGCAGTTTATCATCTGGGGCAACCTACGAGCAGTACTTC. The gene calls are TRBV27 and TRBJ2-7, with a weak D call TRBD1 (5 bases). Germline V gene data show CDR1 as MNHEY and CDR2 as SMNVEV (reference sequence). The length of the CDR3 is 15 residues. V lost 0 bases, J lost 2 bases, and 11 bases lay in between.

This clone turned up a few times. The chain combines TRBV15 with TRBJ2-5; a weak D match, TRBD1 (6 bases). V lost 0 bases and J 7 bases, leaving 15 bases between the germline ends. There are 15 residues in the CDR3. Germline CDR1 is LNHNV and CDR2 is YYDKDF (reference sequence). The CDR3 protein is CATSREGTPIGTQYF. DNA for the CDR3: TGTGCCACCAGCAGAGAGGGGACACCTATTGGGACCCAGTACTTC.

This sequence joins TRBV19 and TRBJ2-3, with 14 bases aligning to TRBD2. The trim removed 5 bases at V and 0 bases at J, leaving 10 bases unmatched. CDR3 length equals 19 residues. Germline lookup yields CDR1 LNHDA and CDR2 SQIVND (reference sequence). CDR3 amino acids: CASSGSTSGGAPSTDTQYF. CDR3 sequence (DNA): TGTGCCAGTAGTGGGTCGACTAGCGGGGGGGCCCCTAGCACAGATACGCAGTATTTT.

CDR3 sequence: CARPRQVRDTGELFF. CDR3 nucleotides: TGTGCCAGACCGCGACAGGTACGGGACACCGGGGAGCTGTTTTTT. The chain carries TRBV6-4 and TRBJ2-2, with D maybe TRBD1 (6 bases). CDR1 and CDR2 (germline): MRHNA, SNTAGT. Trimming took 9 bases from V and 3 from J, leaving 17 bases between them. This CDR3 spans 15 amino acids.

The chain recombines TRBV30 with TRBJ1-1, with D maybe TRBD1 (5 bases). The CDR3 sequence is 13 residues long. Germline assignment: CDR1 GTSNPN and CDR2 SVGIG (reference sequence). V lost 2 bases, J lost 1 base, and 8 bases lay in between. The CDR3 sequence: CAWSYTGNTEAFF. Written as DNA, the CDR3 is TGTGCCTGGAGTTATACAGGGAACACTGAAGCTTTCTTT.

This chain uses TRBV9 with TRBJ1-5; D gene ambiguous. The germline gives CDR1 SGDLS, CDR2 YYNGEE. Trimming cost V 0 bases and J 5 bases, with 12 bases left between them. CDR3 length: 15 residues. CDR3 in amino acids: CASSVDSGFHQPQHF. Written as DNA, the CDR3 is TGTGCCAGCAGCGTAGACTCAGGATTTCATCAGCCCCAGCATTTT. Full variable domain (remainder filled in from reference TRBV9 and TRBJ1-5): DSGVTQTPKHLITATGQRVTLRCSPRSGDLSVYWYQQSLDQGLQFLIQYYNGEERAKGNILERFSAQQFPDLHSELNLSSLELGDSALYFCASSVDSGFHQPQHFGDGTRLSIL.

The chain is built from TRBV5-4 and TRBJ1-3, with a weak D call TRBD1 (5 bases). In germline, CDR1 is SGHNT, CDR2 YYREEE (reference sequence). Trimming removed 0 bases at V and 0 bases at J, with 13 bases between. CDR3 length: 17 residues. CDR3 sequence reads: CASSLEQGYSSGNTIYF. CDR3 DNA sequence: TGTGCCAGCAGCTTGGAGCAGGGCTATAGCTCTGGAAACACCATATATTTT.

The chain's CDR3 is CASSPRHNYGYTF. In DNA form, the CDR3 reads TGTGCCAGCTCACCACGACATAACTATGGCTACACCTTC. This sequence joins TRBV18 and TRBJ1-2; D gene ambiguous. Germline values: CDR1 KGHSH, CDR2 LQKENI. The CDR3 length is 13 residues. V was trimmed by 1 base and J by 1 base, leaving 4 bases between them.